Shown below are 15 T cell receptor beta chains from a single sample sequenced in a study of blood T cell repertoires in COVID-19. The protocol was immunoSEQ multiplex PCR, while the TCRdb copy is restricted to in-frame clones and leaves out a portion. Found here are more than 110,000 clones, more than 80% of them singletons; the top ten hold roughly 11%. Sequencing used peripheral blood. These receptors all stem from a woman older than 75 with acute or convalescent COVID-19.

The V and J genes are TRBV4-3 and TRBJ1-5; the match to TRBD1 covers 9 bases. Germline assignment: CDR1 LGHNA and CDR2 YSLEER. The CDR3 sequence is 14 residues long. The V gene end was trimmed by 4 bases and the J gene end by 4 bases; junction bases not matched to a gene: 2. CDR3: CASSLGTGNQPQHF. Written as DNA, the CDR3 is TGCGCCAGCAGCCTGGGGACAGGGAATCAGCCCCAGCATTTT.

This chain links TRBV12-5 with TRBJ2-3, with a weak D call TRBD2 (7 bases). V dropped 0 bases and J dropped 5 bases, with 15 bases sitting between them. This CDR3 region has 16 residues. Germline assignment: CDR1 LGHNT and CDR2 FRNRAP. DNA of the CDR3: TGTGCTAGTGGTTTGGTAGTAGGAGGGGGGGGAGATACGCAGTATTTT. It is translated as CASGLVVGGGGDTQYF.

This chain links TRBV2 with TRBJ2-1; 7 nucleotides agree with TRBD1. J gave up 4 bases and V 6 bases, and 9 bases lay outside the gene matches. CDR1 is SNHLY and CDR2 is FYNNEI in the germline V gene. This CDR3 is built from 15 residues. CDR3 DNA: TGTGCCAGCAGAGCCGGGACAGAATCATACAATGAGCAGTTCTTC. Protein product: CASRAGTESYNEQFF. Variable domain in full (rest from reference TRBV2 and TRBJ2-1): EPEVTQTPSHQVTQMGQEVILRCVPISNHLYFYWYRQILGQKVEFLVSFYNNEISEKSEIFDDQFSVERPDGSNFTLKIRSTKLEDSAMYFCASRAGTESYNEQFFGPGTRLTVL.

The V and J genes are TRBV3-1 (or the pseudogene TRBV3-2) and TRBJ1-2, with 11 bases lining up with TRBD1. The germline CDR1 and CDR2 sequences are LGHDT and YNNKEL (reference sequence). This CDR3 comprises 15 residues. J gave up 2 bases and V 5 bases, and 4 bases lay outside the gene matches. CDR3 sequence reads: CASSARDRGNYGYTF. CDR3 bases: TGTGCCAGCAGCGCCCGGGACAGGGGGAACTATGGCTACACCTTC.

The J gene is TRBJ1-2, the V gene TRBV19; D possibly corresponds to TRBD1 (5 bases). This CDR3 spans 14 amino acids. Germline CDR1 LNHDA, CDR2 SQIVND (reference sequence). Trimming left V 8 bases short and J 4 bases short, with 17 bases between. The CDR3 coding sequence is TGTGCCAGTGACAGAACGTCTGGAGCCTATGGCTACACCTTC. It is translated as CASDRTSGAYGYTF.

CDR3 DNA sequence: TGTGCCAGCAGCCAGGAGGGCACCTCATACAATGAGCAGTTCTTC. It specifies CASSQEGTSYNEQFF. V is TRBV3-1 (or the pseudogene TRBV3-2) and J is TRBJ2-1; the D gene is possibly TRBD2 (6 bases). The CDR3 length is 15 residues. The V end was cut by 3 bases, the J end by 4 bases, with 13 bases between. Germline V lookup: CDR1 LGHDT, CDR2 YNNKEL (reference sequence).

The CDR3 DNA reads as TGTGCCAGCACCCTCGGGGGTTCAGGGCAGCCCCAGCATTTT. This encodes CASTLGGSGQPQHF. The gene calls are TRBV4-2 and TRBJ1-5; weak D call: TRBD1 (5 bases). V was pared by 7 bases and J by 7 bases, with 17 bases between. CDR1 and CDR2 (germline): LGHNA, YNFKEQ. The CDR3 length is 14 residues.

The chain uses TRBV5-1 and TRBJ1-1; D is perhaps TRBD1 (5 bases). The V end lost 4 bases, the J end lost 2 bases, and 9 bases lay between the germline ends. The V gene's germline CDR1 is SGHRS and CDR2 YFSETQ. The CDR3 is 13 residues long. In DNA form, the CDR3 reads TGCGCCAGCAGCACTGGGGCTAACACTGAAGCTTTCTTT. Translation gives CASSTGANTEAFF.

This clone was recorded only once. This sequence joins TRBV20-1 and TRBJ2-3; 10 bases align to TRBD2. V shed 3 bases and J 0 bases; nucleotides not matched to a gene: 3. The CDR3 has 15 amino acids. Germline V gene lookup returns CDR1 DFQATT and CDR2 SNEGSKA (reference sequence). CDR3 in amino acids: CSASKRGGSTDTQYF. The CDR3 nucleotides read TGCAGTGCTAGTAAGCGGGGGGGAAGCACAGATACGCAGTATTTT.

The chain couples TRBV27 to TRBJ2-7; D may be TRBD1 (5 bases). Trimming cost V 7 bases and J 1 base, with 20 bases left between them. This CDR3 has 16 amino acids. CDR1 is MNHEY and CDR2 is SMNVEV in the germline V gene (reference sequence). The CDR3 protein is CASMGLRSSRSYEQYF. DNA of the CDR3: TGTGCCAGCATGGGGCTGAGGTCATCCCGGTCCTACGAGCAGTACTTC.

The CDR3 region is CAIGGKGETQYF. The CDR3 nucleotides read TGTGCCATTGGGGGGAAGGGGGAGACCCAGTACTTC. V usage is TRBV6-5 and J usage is TRBJ2-5; D is possibly TRBD2 (6 bases). The germline CDR1 and CDR2 sequences are MNHEY and SVGAGI. This CDR3 spans 12 amino acids. V was shortened by 10 bases and J by 5 bases, with 14 bases between the two germline ends.

This clone was seen a few times. The chain recombines TRBV6-5 with TRBJ1-1; D uncertain. Trimming took 8 bases from V and 4 from J, leaving 11 bases between them. The CDR3 covers 12 residues. Looked up from germline, CDR1 is MNHEY and CDR2 is SVGAGI. The CDR3 loop is CASSASSTEAFF. The CDR3 coding sequence is TGTGCCAGCTCTGCCTCGAGCACTGAAGCTTTCTTT.

The J gene is TRBJ2-2, the V gene TRBV3-1 (or the pseudogene TRBV3-2); a weak D match, TRBD2 (6 bases). CDR1 and CDR2 from the germline V gene are LGHDT and YNNKEL (reference sequence). V was trimmed by 3 bases and J by 5 bases, leaving 16 bases between them. CDR3 length equals 16 residues. The CDR3: CASSQGRGRGTGELFF. As DNA, the CDR3 is TGTGCCAGCAGCCAGGGGCGGGGCCGAGGGACCGGGGAGCTGTTTTTT.

The J gene is TRBJ1-4, the V gene TRBV19; 10 bases match TRBD1. Germline V gene lookup returns CDR1 LNHDA and CDR2 SQIVND (reference sequence). V was pared by 3 bases and J by 7 bases, with 14 bases of the junction left unmatched. The CDR3 runs 18 residues. For the CDR3, the DNA is TGTGCCAGTAGTATCCGTCCACCGGGACAGGGGATCGGTGAAAAACTGTTTTTT. It is translated as CASSIRPPGQGIGEKLFF.

The chain is built from TRBV5-1 and TRBJ1-1; 8 bases are a match to TRBD1. The germline CDR1 and CDR2 sequences are SGHRS and YFSETQ. CDR3 size: 14 residues. The V gene end was trimmed by 4 bases and the J gene end by 1 base; junction bases not matched to a gene: 3. The CDR3: CASSADRGNTEAFF. CDR3 sequence (DNA): TGCGCCAGCAGCGCCGACAGGGGGAACACTGAAGCTTTCTTT.